Below, 23 T cell receptor beta chains from the same sample are listed, as sequenced in a study of blood T cell repertoires in COVID-19. The data were produced by immunoSEQ multiplex PCR, yet TCRdb's version contains in-frame clones alone and is incomplete. The sample yields roughly 100,000 clones, over 70% seen once. The specimen was peripheral blood. The receptors were gathered from a human donor in a cohort sampled during active COVID-19.

This clone showed up just once. The genes are TRBV18 and TRBJ2-7, with D unresolved. Germline CDR1 and CDR2: KGHSH and LQKENI. There are 15 residues in the CDR3. Trimming took off 6 bases at V and 0 bases at J, with 15 bases between the two ends. The CDR3 DNA follows: TGTGCCAGCTCCCCCAGGCAGGCCAGCTCCTACGAGCAGTACTTC. Its protein product is CASSPRQASSYEQYF.

The chain couples TRBV7-6 to TRBJ2-7; 7 nucleotides align to TRBD2. The CDR3 spans 15 residues. Germline loops: CDR1 SGHVS, CDR2 FNYEAQ. The trim removed 1 base at V and 5 bases at J, leaving 8 bases unmatched. CDR3: CASSLGTSASDEQYF. The CDR3 bases are TGTGCCAGCAGCTTAGGTACTAGCGCTTCCGACGAGCAGTACTTC. Full variable domain (remainder filled in from reference TRBV7-6 and TRBJ2-7): GAGVSQSPRYKVTKRGQDVALRCDPISGHVSLYWYRQALGQGPEFLTYFNYEAQQDKSGLPNDRFSAERPEGSISTLTIQRTEQRDSAMYRCASSLGTSASDEQYFGPGTRLTVT.

V usage is TRBV27 and J usage is TRBJ2-7; D is possibly TRBD2 (5 bases). The CDR3 loop spans 15 amino acids. Trimming removed 2 bases from V and 3 bases from J, with 14 bases in between. In germline, CDR1 is MNHEY, CDR2 SMNVEV (reference sequence). CDR3 sequence: CASSLTWSGVYEQYF. The CDR3 DNA is TGTGCCAGCAGTTTAACGTGGTCCGGGGTCTACGAGCAGTACTTC.

The table lists this clone with a count of one. The chain recombines TRBV19 with TRBJ2-3; tentatively, D is TRBD2 (6 bases). CDR1 is LNHDA, CDR2 SQIVND, per germline (reference sequence). The CDR3 consists of 15 residues. Trimming removed 2 bases at V and 1 base at J, with 10 bases between. This CDR3 reads CASSIMGGGTDTQYF. CDR3 in DNA: TGTGCCAGTAGTATAATGGGAGGTGGCACAGATACGCAGTATTTT.

The chain links TRBV19 to TRBJ2-7, with TRBD2 matching over 7 bases. This CDR3 is built from 15 residues. Germline CDR1 reads LNHDA; CDR2 reads SQIVND (reference sequence). The V segment lost 3 bases and the J segment 6 bases; nucleotides outside the gene matches: 11. CDR3: CASSMRLAVNSEQYF. The CDR3 bases are TGTGCCAGTAGTATGCGACTAGCAGTAAATTCCGAGCAGTACTTC.

The V and J genes are TRBV3-1 (or the pseudogene TRBV3-2) and TRBJ1-5; weak D call: TRBD1 (5 bases). Germline assignment: CDR1 LGHDT and CDR2 YNNKEL (reference sequence). The V and J ends lost 2 bases and 6 bases respectively, with 14 bases between them. The CDR3 runs 15 residues. The CDR3 sequence: CASSQMASQGQPQHF. The CDR3 DNA reads as TGTGCCAGCAGCCAAATGGCAAGCCAGGGTCAGCCCCAGCATTTT.

V usage is TRBV28 and J usage is TRBJ2-7; 8 bases are shared with TRBD1. Germline CDR1 reads MDHEN; CDR2 reads SYDVKM. Trimming removed 7 bases from V and 7 bases from J; junction bases left unmatched: 18. The CDR3 has 16 residues. For the CDR3, the DNA is TGTGCCAGCAAAGGTTTAACGGGCCAGGGGGCATGGGAGCAGTACTTC. Encoded protein: CASKGLTGQGAWEQYF. The entire variable domain, with the rest obtained from reference TRBV28 and TRBJ2-7, is as follows: DVKVTQSSRYLVKRTGEKVFLECVQDMDHENMFWYRQDPGLGLRLIYFSYDVKMKEKGDIPEGYSVSREKKERFSLILESASTNQTSMYLCASKGLTGQGAWEQYFGPGTRLTVT.

The chain carries TRBV28 and TRBJ1-2; 10 nucleotides align to TRBD1. This CDR3 is built from 16 residues. Germline-derived CDR1 and CDR2 are MDHEN and SYDVKM. The V segment lost 6 bases and the J segment 1 base; nucleotides outside the gene matches: 8. CDR3 protein: CASRSGTGAFNYGYTF. As DNA, the CDR3 is TGTGCCAGCAGATCCGGGACAGGGGCTTTTAACTATGGCTACACCTTC.

The genes are TRBV12-3 or TRBV12-4 and TRBJ2-7; D possibly corresponds to TRBD1 (6 bases). The CDR3 has 13 amino acids. The germline V and J ends were trimmed by 5 bases and 9 bases, with 17 bases remaining between them. Written as DNA, the CDR3 is TGTGCCAGCAGTCCCCGCACAGGGAGTAGGCAGTACTTC. This sequence encodes CASSPRTGSRQYF.

The V gene is TRBV5-1, the J gene TRBJ2-6; 8 nucleotides agree with TRBD1. Germline V gene data show CDR1 as SGHRS and CDR2 as YFSETQ. The length of the CDR3 is 17 residues. The V and J ends lost 3 bases and 0 bases, in that order; junction bases with no gene match: 5. CDR3 DNA: TGCGCCAGCAGCTCCGGGACAGGCGCCTCTGGGGCCAACGTCCTGACTTTC. It specifies CASSSGTGASGANVLTF.

The CDR3 DNA reads TGTGCCAGCAGTGAACCGGGTTCGGCGGGAGCTAGGAATGAGCAGTTCTTC. Residues: CASSEPGSAGARNEQFF. This chain uses TRBV2 with TRBJ2-1, with TRBD2 matching over 7 bases. CDR3 size: 17 residues. With V trimmed by 2 bases and J by 7 bases, 14 bases remained unmatched. CDR1 is SNHLY, CDR2 FYNNEI, per germline.

V usage is TRBV19 and J usage is TRBJ2-1, with TRBD2 matching 9 bases. V dropped 5 bases and J dropped 7; count of bases not matched to a gene: 12. The CDR3 covers 16 residues. CDR1 is LNHDA and CDR2 is SQIVND in the germline V gene (reference sequence). CDR3: CASSLRTSARGNEQFF. DNA for the CDR3: TGTGCCAGTAGTCTCCGGACTAGCGCTAGGGGGAATGAGCAGTTCTTC. The full variable domain, in which reference TRBV19 and TRBJ2-1 provide the parts outside the CDR3, is DGGITQSPKYLFRKEGQNVTLSCEQNLNHDAMYWYRQDPGQGLRLIYYSQIVNDFQKGDIAEGYSVSREKKESFPLTVTSAQKNPTAFYLCASSLRTSARGNEQFFGPGTRLTVL.

The rearrangement joins TRBV9 to TRBJ2-1; 9 nucleotides line up with TRBD2. CDR1 and CDR2 (germline): SGDLS, YYNGEE. Trimming removed 4 bases from V and 4 bases from J; junction bases left unmatched: 6. This CDR3 has 15 amino acids. The CDR3 here is CASSSRLAAYNEQFF. CDR3 bases: TGTGCCAGCAGCTCCAGACTAGCGGCATACAATGAGCAGTTCTTC.

The CDR3: CASSWGPSREAFF. CDR3 bases: TGCGCCAGCAGCTGGGGGCCGTCGAGAGAAGCTTTCTTT. The chain carries TRBV5-1 and TRBJ1-1, with a tentative D call TRBD1 (6 bases). The CDR3 has 13 amino acids. Trimming stripped 3 bases from V and 8 bases from J, with 14 bases between. In germline, CDR1 is SGHRS, CDR2 YFSETQ.

The chain links TRBV7-3 to TRBJ2-3, with 7 bases matching TRBD1. The CDR3 has 17 residues. The trim removed 6 bases at V and 5 bases at J, leaving 17 bases unmatched. Germline assignment: CDR1 SGHTA and CDR2 FQGTGA. Written as DNA, the CDR3 is TGTGCCAGCAGTCAATCTCCCAGGGGGACCACCGAAGATACGCAGTATTTT. Translation: CASSQSPRGTTEDTQYF.

This chain connects TRBV5-4 to TRBJ2-5; TRBD1 agrees at 9 bases. This CDR3 is built from 15 residues. The V gene end was trimmed by 4 bases and the J gene end by 5 bases; junction bases not matched to a gene: 9. From germline, CDR1 is SGHNT and CDR2 YYREEE (reference sequence). DNA of the CDR3: TGTGCCAGCAGCGGACTCGGACAGGGGAAGGAGACCCAGTACTTC. This translates into CASSGLGQGKETQYF.

The chain is built from TRBV30 and TRBJ2-1; 8 bases are a match to TRBD2. The CDR3 contains 16 residues. V dropped 0 bases and J dropped 9; count of bases not matched to a gene: 13. Looked up from germline, CDR1 is GTSNPN and CDR2 is SVGIG (reference sequence). The CDR3 nucleotides read TGTGCCTGGAGTGTACGGGAGGGCACCTACAAGAGTGAGCAGTTCTTC. Translated, it gives CAWSVREGTYKSEQFF.

V gene TRBV7-6 combines with J gene TRBJ2-7; 14 nucleotides match TRBD2. V gave up 5 bases and J gave up 6 bases; unmatched junction bases: 6. From germline, CDR1 is SGHVS and CDR2 FNYEAQ. The CDR3 contains 15 residues. Here the CDR3 DNA reads TGTGCCAGCAGCCCCCGGACTAGCGGGAGGAGCGAGCAGTACTTC. It encodes CASSPRTSGRSEQYF.

V and J are TRBV5-1 and TRBJ1-5, with a possible D match to TRBD1 (5 bases). V was clipped by 0 bases and J by 8 bases, with 15 bases between them. Germline CDR1 and CDR2: SGHRS and YFSETQ. The CDR3 sequence is 15 residues long. The chain's CDR3 is CASSLGSSRGEPQHF. Written as DNA, the CDR3 is TGCGCCAGCAGCTTGGGAAGCTCTAGGGGTGAGCCCCAGCATTTT. The whole variable domain, remainder taken from reference TRBV5-1 and TRBJ1-5, is KAGVTQTPRYLIKTRGQQVTLSCSPISGHRSVSWYQQTPGQGLQFLFEYFSETQRNKGNFPGRFSGRQFSNSRSEMNVSTLELGDSALYLCASSLGSSRGEPQHFGDGTRLSIL.

V is TRBV28 and J is TRBJ2-7, with 9 bases fitting TRBD1. J lost 4 bases, V lost 7 bases, and 11 bases had no gene match. The CDR3 spans 15 residues. CDR1 MDHEN and CDR2 SYDVKM come from the germline V gene. In nucleotides, the CDR3 is TGTGCCAGCAACCTCCCGGGACAGGGTCAGTACGAGCAGTACTTC. This gives the protein CASNLPGQGQYEQYF.

This clone showed up just a few times. The chain couples TRBV3-1 (or the pseudogene TRBV3-2) to TRBJ1-4; 9 bases map to TRBD1. Germline V gene sequence: CDR1 LGHDT, CDR2 YNNKEL (reference sequence). With V trimmed by 4 bases and J by 8 bases, 14 bases remained unmatched. The CDR3 spans 17 residues. In DNA, the CDR3 is TGTGCCAGCAGCCCGGGAGTGGTGGGACAGGGACGGGAAAAACTGTTTTTT. Amino acids: CASSPGVVGQGREKLFF.

The chain carries TRBV12-3 or TRBV12-4 and TRBJ2-7; D is uncertain. V was clipped by 3 bases and J by 3 bases, with 6 bases between them. CDR3 length: 12 residues. The CDR3 DNA reads TGTGCCAGCAGTTTGTCCTACTACGAGCAGTACTTC. Its translation is CASSLSYYEQYF.

V and J are TRBV28 and TRBJ1-2; the match to TRBD1 covers 7 bases. The V and J ends lost 1 base and 4 bases, in that order; junction bases with no gene match: 6. Germline CDR1 is MDHEN and CDR2 is SYDVKM. The CDR3 consists of 15 residues. CDR3 DNA: TGTGCCAGCAGTTTATTCAGACAGGGTAGCTATGGCTACACCTTC. Amino acids: CASSLFRQGSYGYTF.